This TCR beta chain was recovered during a study of T cell responses to AZD1222 COVID-19 vaccine. Regarding the study as a whole: At baseline, just a handful of AZD1222 recipients tested seropositive. Clonal diversity may have been underestimated, and the donors were mostly white British, with more females than males. Reportedly, close to half of spike-specific TCRs are directed against unmutated variant regions.

Method: immunoSEQ multiplex PCR; TCRdb's copy keeps in-frame clones and lacks some. The sample records roughly 200,000 clones, about 95% being singletons. For this clone: Its antigen is unknown.

The sequence was obtained from an adult who received the MenACWY meningococcal vaccine as a control. Sequenced here: peripheral blood, sampled 28 days after the second dose of the MenACWY control vaccine.

DNA of the CDR3: TGTGCCAGCGAGTTTTTGGGGACAGGTGAAAAACTGTTTTTT. Translating gives CASEFLGTGEKLFF. The rearrangement joins TRBV6-5 to TRBJ1-4; 8 bases match TRBD1. The germline V gene has CDR1 MNHEY and CDR2 SVGAGI. The CDR3 runs to 14 residues. V was clipped by 8 bases and J by 7 bases; unmatched bases: 9.